The 4 T cell receptor beta chains reported below all come from one sample, sequenced in a study of blood T cell repertoires in COVID-19. Repertoires were generated with immunoSEQ multiplex PCR, while TCRdb's copy carries only in-frame clones and drops some. The data show 80,000 to 100,000 clones, under 80% seen once. The sample taken for sequencing was peripheral blood. These TCRs come from a man aged 70 or older with COVID-19, enrolled during active disease.

The chain is built from TRBV28 and TRBJ1-1; D not resolved. The CDR3 has 15 amino acids. Germline V gives CDR1 MDHEN, CDR2 SYDVKM. The V end lost 3 bases, the J end lost 0 bases, and 11 bases lay between the germline ends. The CDR3, as DNA: TGTGCCAGCAGTTTGGGAGGGTTGATGAACACTGAAGCTTTCTTT. This encodes CASSLGGLMNTEAFF.

The chain is built from TRBV18 and TRBJ2-5; D call uncertain. Germline loops: CDR1 KGHSH, CDR2 LQKENI. CDR3 length: 13 residues. Trimming removed 5 bases at V and 2 bases at J, with 9 bases between. This CDR3 reads CASSSNSQETQYF. The DNA of the CDR3 is TGTGCCAGCTCATCCAACTCGCAAGAGACCCAGTACTTC. Full variable domain (remainder filled in from reference TRBV18 and TRBJ2-5): NAGVMQNPRHLVRRRGQEARLRCSPMKGHSHVYWYRQLPEEGLKFMVYLQKENIIDESGMPKERFSAEFPKEGPSILRIQQVVRGDSAAYFCASSSNSQETQYFGPGTRLLVL.

Only a few counts were recorded for this clone. V and J are TRBV19 and TRBJ2-1, with 9 bases that match TRBD2. Trimming removed 2 bases from V and 3 bases from J; junction bases left unmatched: 8. CDR3 length: 17 amino acids. Germline lookup yields CDR1 LNHDA and CDR2 SQIVND (reference sequence). The CDR3 is CASSIRAAGGNYNEQFF. Written as DNA, the CDR3 is TGTGCCAGTAGTATAAGGGCAGCGGGAGGTAACTACAATGAGCAGTTCTTC.

V and J are TRBV6-1 and TRBJ2-1; 7 bases fit TRBD1. The CDR3 runs 14 residues. Germline values: CDR1 MNHNS, CDR2 SASEGT. V lost 6 bases and J lost 4; bases outside the gene matches: 6. The CDR3 coding sequence is TGTGCCAGCAGAGATACGGGACAGTACAATGAGCAGTTCTTC. This codes for CASRDTGQYNEQFF.